This TCR beta chain was observed in a study of human thymus T cells. Clones were read by immunoSEQ multiplex PCR, and TCRdb kept only the in-frame ones, dropping some. In the table there are 70,000 to 75,000 clones, 90% to 95% of which are singletons. Thymic material originated from resections removed in the course of corrective heart surgery. All donors were healthy Finnish infants who were undergoing corrective surgery to treat congenital heart defects. The sequencing sample was made of thymus tissue. The TCR was taken from a girl in the first two years of life with a congenital heart defect but otherwise immunologically healthy.

CDR3 in DNA: TGCGCCAGCAGCCAAGCAAGATGGGATGGAAACACCATATATTTT. It translates to CASSQARWDGNTIYF. This chain connects TRBV4-3 to TRBJ1-3; no clear D gene. The germline gives CDR1 LGHNA, CDR2 YSLEER. The CDR3 runs to 15 residues. Trimming cost V 1 base and J 3 bases, with 10 bases left between them.